Reported below is one T cell receptor (beta chain). Noted time point: baseline, week 1 (first vaccination visit). Treatment denoted: pre-vaccination baseline after standard-of-care therapy. In every donor, the tumor was a new WHO grade 3 or 4 IDH1-mutant, ATRX-lost astrocytoma. The record originates from a study of a mutant IDH1 vaccine in newly diagnosed glioma. Sequencing was performed with immunoSEQ multiplex PCR; in TCRdb, only in-frame clones are kept and a portion is missing. This sample has 30,000 to 40,000 clones; just under 95% occur once, and the top ten carry about 18%. V gave up 1 base and J gave up 2 bases, with 12 bases separating them. This CDR3 is 15 amino acids long. From germline, CDR1 is SEHNR and CDR2 FQNEAQ (reference sequence).

The receptor's source is a man younger than 30 with glioma. This specimen consisted of PBMCs, obtained from a glioma patient treated with radiotherapy, temozolomide or both. V and J are TRBV7-9 and TRBJ2-7; TRBD2 is a possible D gene (5 bases). In DNA, the CDR3 is TGTGCCAGCAGCTTAGAAGGAGGCGCCGCCTACGAGCAGTACTTC. It specifies CASSLEGGAAYEQYF.